Listed here are 27 T cell receptor beta chains from one sample, sequenced in a study of blood T cell repertoires in COVID-19. Here immunoSEQ multiplex PCR was the method, and the copy in TCRdb shows in-frame clones only, minus some. This sample has under 250,000 clones, with about 86% found just once. The sample was peripheral blood. These receptor sequences come from a woman in her twenties or thirties who had recovered from COVID-19.

The gene calls are TRBV20-1 and TRBJ2-3; the D gene is possibly TRBD2 (7 bases). The germline CDR1 and CDR2 sequences are DFQATT and SNEGSKA (reference sequence). The CDR3 runs 15 residues. V lost 8 bases and J 0 bases, leaving 18 bases between the germline ends. In DNA, the CDR3 is TGCAGTCCCAGTGGGGGGGGGCGAAGCACAGATACGCAGTATTTT. Its translation: CSPSGGGRSTDTQYF.

Details on this clone: An end of the junction does not agree with germline; a read error may underlie this. V is TRBV2 and J is TRBJ1-1; D may be TRBD1 (6 bases). The germline CDR1 and CDR2 sequences are SNHLY and FYNNEI. This CDR3 spans 14 amino acids. In DNA form, the CDR3 reads TGTGCCAGCAGTGTGGACAGCGCGGTTACTGGAGCTTTCTTT. Its translation: CASSVDSAVTGAFF. The variable domain in full, with the rest retrieved from reference TRBV2 and TRBJ1-1, is EPEVTQTPSHQVTQMGQEVILRCVPISNHLYFYWYRQILGQKVEFLVSFYNNEISEKSEIFDDQFSVERPDGSNFTLKIRSTKLEDSAMYFCASSVDSAVTGAFFGQGTRLTVV.

The chain employs TRBV11-3 and TRBJ2-3; 7 bases line up with TRBD2. The germline V gene has CDR1 SGHNT and CDR2 YENEEA. This CDR3 comprises 17 residues. The ends lost 0 bases at V and 3 bases at J; junction bases unmatched: 9. The CDR3 DNA follows: TGTGCCAGCAGCTTAGAATCCCAGAGCGGGGTGACAGATACGCAGTATTTT. Amino acids: CASSLESQSGVTDTQYF.

This clone appeared once. The chain links TRBV6-5 to TRBJ2-2, with D perhaps matching TRBD2 (5 bases). This CDR3 is 14 amino acids long. The ends were cut back, 7 bases at V and 2 bases at J, with 11 bases in the middle. Germline V CDR1 and CDR2: MNHEY, SVGAGI. The CDR3 is CASKDWINTGELFF. CDR3 bases: TGTGCCAGCAAGGACTGGATCAACACCGGGGAGCTGTTTTTT.

V usage is TRBV27 and J usage is TRBJ2-5; D might be TRBD1 (6 bases). The V end lost 2 bases, the J end lost 2 bases, and 12 bases lay between the germline ends. Germline V lookup: CDR1 MNHEY, CDR2 SMNVEV (reference sequence). The CDR3 consists of 15 residues. Here the CDR3 DNA reads TGTGCCAGCAGTTTAACCACAGGGTTACAAGAGACCCAGTACTTC. This sequence encodes CASSLTTGLQETQYF.

The sample holds one count of this clone. V and J are TRBV3-1 (or the pseudogene TRBV3-2) and TRBJ1-5, with D unclear. Germline loops: CDR1 LGHDT, CDR2 YNNKEL (reference sequence). The CDR3 loop spans 14 amino acids. Trimming stripped 0 bases from V and 9 bases from J, with 12 bases between. The CDR3 sequence is CASSQDAMSGPQHF. CDR3 sequence (DNA): TGTGCCAGCAGCCAAGACGCGATGTCAGGGCCCCAGCATTTT.

The chain joins TRBV6-4 to TRBJ2-3; D ambiguous. Trimming took off 4 bases at V and 2 bases at J, with 7 bases between the two ends. CDR1 is MRHNA, CDR2 SNTAGT, per germline. This CDR3 has 13 amino acids. The CDR3 loop reads CASSAFLTDTQYF. CDR3 DNA sequence: TGTGCCAGCAGTGCTTTCCTCACAGATACGCAGTATTTT.

V gene TRBV5-1 combines with J gene TRBJ1-2; 7 bases fit TRBD1. This CDR3 comprises 15 residues. With 3 bases clipped from V and 4 bases from J, the junction kept 9 bases outside the gene matches. CDR1 and CDR2 (germline): SGHRS, YFSETQ. CDR3 protein: CASSSNTGTVYGYTF. CDR3 nucleotide sequence: TGCGCCAGCAGCTCAAATACCGGGACAGTCTATGGCTACACCTTC.

A single count supports this clone. The chain combines TRBV14 with TRBJ1-1; D is ambiguous. V was cut by 5 bases and J by 1 base, with 8 bases left in between. Germline V CDR1 and CDR2: SGHDN, FVKESK. CDR3 length equals 13 residues. The CDR3: CASSDTENTEAFF. As DNA, the CDR3 is TGTGCCAGCAGCGATACAGAGAACACTGAAGCTTTCTTT.

The J gene is TRBJ2-7, the V gene TRBV19; 9 bases are shared with TRBD2. Trimming at V came to 10 bases and at J to 4 bases, leaving 11 bases not matched to a gene. Germline V gene lookup returns CDR1 LNHDA and CDR2 SQIVND (reference sequence). This CDR3 is built from 14 residues. CDR3 residues: CATRRSGSWYEQYF. The CDR3 coding sequence is TGTGCCACCAGACGTAGCGGGAGCTGGTACGAGCAGTACTTC.

The chain couples TRBV13 to TRBJ1-1, with D uncertain. Trimming pared 4 bases from V and 6 bases from J, leaving 9 bases between. The CDR3 totals 12 residues. Germline assignment: CDR1 PRHDT and CDR2 FYEKMQ (reference sequence). The CDR3 DNA follows: TGTGCCAGCAGCTCGCTGGCACCTGAAGCTTTCTTT. Its translation: CASSSLAPEAFF.

CDR3 in amino acids: CASSIRRDRGLVDTEAFF. The CDR3 coding sequence is TGTGCCAGCAGCATACGCCGGGACAGGGGGCTTGTCGACACTGAAGCTTTCTTT. The gene calls are TRBV21-1 and TRBJ1-1; TRBD1 was called by the table and not checked on the DNA. TRBV21-1 is an annotated pseudogene. The CDR3 extends over 18 amino acids.

V usage is TRBV30 and J usage is TRBJ1-4; D ambiguous. V was shortened by 3 bases and J by 15 bases, with 14 bases between the two germline ends. Germline values: CDR1 GTSNPN, CDR2 SVGIG (reference sequence). This CDR3 has 11 amino acids. CDR3 amino acids: CAWSYGVRMFF. CDR3 in DNA: TGTGCCTGGAGCTACGGGGTCCGCATGTTTTTT.

The chain has TRBV29-1 and TRBJ1-1; 9 nucleotides agree with TRBD1. The CDR3 contains 14 residues. J lost 5 bases, V lost 3 bases, and 7 bases had no gene match. The germline V gene encodes CDR1 SQVTM and CDR2 ANQGSEA. CDR3 sequence: CSVEGQGKGTEAFF. The CDR3 nucleotides are TGCAGCGTTGAGGGACAGGGCAAGGGGACTGAAGCTTTCTTT.

The rearrangement links TRBV9 to TRBJ1-5; tentative D call: TRBD1 (6 bases). Trimming removed 0 bases at V and 9 bases at J, with 13 bases between. The CDR3 is 14 residues long. Germline V gene lookup returns CDR1 SGDLS and CDR2 YYNGEE. The CDR3 region is CASSVVERGGPQHF. The DNA of the CDR3 is TGTGCCAGCAGCGTAGTAGAGAGGGGGGGGCCCCAGCATTTT.

The V gene is TRBV19, the J gene TRBJ1-4; TRBD1 agrees at 9 bases. The V and J ends lost 1 base and 8 bases, in that order; junction bases with no gene match: 5. The CDR3 totals 15 residues. The germline CDR1 and CDR2 sequences are LNHDA and SQIVND (reference sequence). The CDR3 reads CASSIGRQGEEKLFF. The CDR3 coding sequence is TGTGCCAGTAGTATAGGGAGACAGGGGGAAGAAAAACTGTTTTTT.

The V call is TRBV6-2 or TRBV6-3, the J call TRBJ2-7, with D perhaps matching TRBD2 (6 bases). Germline CDR1 reads MNHEY; CDR2 reads SVGEGT. This CDR3 is built from 15 residues. V shed 3 bases and J shed 2 bases, with 14 bases lying between them. The CDR3 loop is CASSYGERATYEQYF. CDR3 DNA sequence: TGTGCCAGCAGTTATGGGGAGCGGGCCACCTACGAGCAGTACTTC.

This chain uses TRBV6-5 with TRBJ1-1, with a possible D match to TRBD1 (5 bases). Trimming removed 6 bases at V and 0 bases at J, with 8 bases between. The CDR3 is 13 amino acids. The germline gives CDR1 MNHEY, CDR2 SVGAGI. CDR3 residues: CASRGLMNTEAFF. CDR3 bases: TGTGCCAGCAGGGGGCTTATGAACACTGAAGCTTTCTTT.

This clone was observed many times. This rearrangement joins TRBV19 to TRBJ1-2, with 9 bases matching TRBD1. CDR3 size: 13 residues. Germline CDR1 reads LNHDA; CDR2 reads SQIVND (reference sequence). After removal of 6 bases from V and 8 bases from J, the junction contained 7 bases not matched to a gene. The CDR3 sequence is CASSPTGGAGYTF. CDR3 DNA: TGTGCCAGTAGCCCTACAGGGGGCGCGGGCTACACCTTC.

This clone was seen a few times. The rearrangement uses TRBV4-1 and TRBJ1-1; 8 bases fit TRBD1. Trimming took 3 bases from V and 6 from J; bases not matched to a gene: 3. The CDR3 contains 13 residues. Germline V lookup: CDR1 MGHRA, CDR2 YSYEKL. This chain's CDR3 is CASSHDRGSEAFF. CDR3 DNA sequence: TGCGCCAGCAGCCACGACAGGGGCTCTGAAGCTTTCTTT.

CDR3 in amino acids: CASSVAGYGYTF. In nucleotides, the CDR3 is TGTGCCAGCAGCGTAGCAGGGTATGGCTACACCTTC. The chain is built from TRBV9 and TRBJ1-2, with D perhaps matching TRBD1 (5 bases). The CDR3 is 12 residues long. Germline V CDR1 and CDR2: SGDLS, YYNGEE. V lost 0 bases to trimming and J lost 5 bases, with 5 bases between them. Full variable domain (remainder filled in from reference TRBV9 and TRBJ1-2): DSGVTQTPKHLITATGQRVTLRCSPRSGDLSVYWYQQSLDQGLQFLIQYYNGEERAKGNILERFSAQQFPDLHSELNLSSLELGDSALYFCASSVAGYGYTFGSGTRLTVV.

Remarks on this clone: This sample includes further DNA sequences coding for the same CDR3. V and J are TRBV5-1 and TRBJ1-1, with D possibly TRBD1 on 6 matching bases. This CDR3 has 14 amino acids. Trimming took 4 bases from V and 0 from J, leaving 10 bases between them. Germline CDR1 and CDR2: SGHRS and YFSETQ. The CDR3 loop reads CASSLQGVNTEAFF. For the CDR3, the DNA is TGCGCCAGCAGCCTACAGGGAGTGAACACTGAAGCTTTCTTT.

The count of this clone is one. This sequence joins TRBV28 and TRBJ2-7, with 9 bases that match TRBD1. Unmatched junction bases numbered 12, after V lost 7 bases and J lost 5 bases. The CDR3 sequence is 15 residues long. Germline CDR1 MDHEN, CDR2 SYDVKM. The CDR3 DNA sequence: TGTGCCAGCATCCTAGCCGGACAGGGGCTCGACGAGCAGTACTTC. This translates into CASILAGQGLDEQYF.

The chain employs TRBV27 and TRBJ1-2; D is perhaps TRBD1 (6 bases). The CDR3 extends over 13 amino acids. V lost 3 bases and J 8 bases, leaving 13 bases between the germline ends. Germline lookup yields CDR1 MNHEY and CDR2 SMNVEV (reference sequence). CDR3 residues: CASSLWAGAGYTF. The CDR3 DNA reads as TGTGCCAGCAGTTTGTGGGCAGGGGCCGGCTACACCTTC.

The chain employs TRBV10-3 and TRBJ2-7; a possible D gene is TRBD2 (6 bases). The length of the CDR3 is 14 residues. Germline loops: CDR1 ENHRY, CDR2 SYGVKD. The germline V and J ends were trimmed by 2 bases and 6 bases, with 14 bases remaining between them. The CDR3 DNA sequence: TGTGCCATCAGTGAGGCGGGAAAACTTGGCGAGCAGTACTTC. Protein sequence: CAISEAGKLGEQYF.

This clone was counted between two and nine times. The rearrangement uses TRBV18 and TRBJ2-7; D gene unclear. Germline loops: CDR1 KGHSH, CDR2 LQKENI. Trimming cost V 3 bases and J 3 bases, with 18 bases left between them. CDR3 length: 16 residues. CDR3 residues: CASSPSSVLFNYEQYF. The CDR3 region has the DNA TGTGCCAGCTCACCCTCCAGTGTTCTCTTTAACTACGAGCAGTACTTC. Full variable domain (rest looked up from reference TRBV18 and TRBJ2-7): NAGVMQNPRHLVRRRGQEARLRCSPMKGHSHVYWYRQLPEEGLKFMVYLQKENIIDESGMPKERFSAEFPKEGPSILRIQQVVRGDSAAYFCASSPSSVLFNYEQYFGPGTRLTVT.

The rearrangement uses TRBV18 and TRBJ2-7; unclear D gene. V was cut by 3 bases and J by 2 bases, with 8 bases left in between. Germline V gives CDR1 KGHSH, CDR2 LQKENI. CDR3 length: 13 residues. The CDR3 spells CASSPARTYEQYF. In DNA form, the CDR3 reads TGTGCCAGCTCACCGGCCAGAACCTACGAGCAGTACTTC.